This is a list of T cell receptor beta chains from one sample in a study of blood T cells in healthy people across ages. One entry per CDR3 protein results from TCRdb running MiXCR on the 5' RACE reads. There are 1.5 million to 2 million distinct CDR3 sequences in the sample; 28% occur only once, and 7.7% lies in the top ten. The source material was blood. These receptor sequences come from a woman aged 30 to 39 in good health. CDR3s include the opening cysteine and the closing phenylalanine or tryptophan. Fields, in order: CDR3 protein, CDR3 DNA, J gene, clone size, D gene, V gene. The D gene is left open where the match is weak. Clone size is shown for a subset of rows, as once, few, many or a class of expanded clone.

CASSPTQTSFVTDTQYF,TGTGCCAGCAGCCCCACCCAGACTAGCTTTGTCACAGATACGCAGTATTTT,TRBJ2-3,.,TRBD2,TRBV9
CASSPLPSDRVGYTF,TGTGCCAGCTCACCACTCCCCTCGGACAGGGTGGGCTACACCTTC,TRBJ1-2,.,TRBD1,TRBV18
CASSLGVGPLLADTQYF,TGTGCCAGCAGCTTAGGGGTAGGGCCGCTCCTAGCGGATACGCAGTATTTT,TRBJ2-3,few,.,TRBV11-2
CASSSDRDITDTQYF,TGCGCCAGCAGCTCGGACAGGGACATCACAGATACGCAGTATTTT,TRBJ2-3,few,TRBD1,TRBV5-1
CSAREGGAGGSYNEQFF,TGCAGTGCTAGAGAAGGGGGAGCGGGAGGTTCCTACAATGAGCAGTTCTTC,TRBJ2-1,few,TRBD2,TRBV20-1
CAWRTKGAGANVLTF,TGTGCCTGGAGGACTAAGGGGGCTGGGGCCAACGTCCTGACTTTC,TRBJ2-6,few,.,TRBV30
CASSLGLGSNQPQHF,TGTGCCAGCAGCTTAGGGTTGGGAAGCAATCAGCCCCAGCATTTT,TRBJ1-5,.,.,TRBV5-5
CASSIRDGGDEQFF,TGCGCCAGCAGCATCCGGGACGGTGGGGATGAGCAGTTCTTC,TRBJ2-1,.,.,TRBV5-1
CASSLRDGGGGYTF,TGTGCCAGCAGTTTAAGGGACGGGGGTGGTGGCTACACCTTC,TRBJ1-2,few,.,TRBV27
CASSSGDRTNSPLHF,TGCGCCAGCAGCTCAGGGGACAGAACTAATTCACCCCTCCACTTT,TRBJ1-6,.,TRBD1,TRBV5-1
CAIPKGLAGSNTGELFF,TGTGCCATCCCCAAAGGACTAGCGGGAAGCAACACCGGGGAGCTGTTTTTT,TRBJ2-2,few,TRBD2,TRBV10-3
CASSFQRVRQQQNYGYTF,TGTGCCAGCAGCTTCCAGCGGGTGAGGCAGCAACAAAACTATGGCTACACCTTC,TRBJ1-2,many,.,TRBV7-8
CSAAKLAGSYNEQYF,TGCAGTGCTGCCAAACTAGCGGGCTCGTACAATGAGCAGTACTTC,TRBJ2-7,few,TRBD2,TRBV20-1
CSAITGGWSGYEQYF,TGCAGCGCGATAACGGGGGGATGGTCTGGCTACGAGCAGTACTTC,TRBJ2-7,many,TRBD2,TRBV29-1
CASTQLLGNEQFF,TGTGCCAGCACCCAACTTTTAGGAAATGAGCAGTTCTTC,TRBJ2-1,.,.,TRBV12-3/TRBV12-4
CASSLGSGGNQPQHF,TGTGCCAGCAGCTTAGGGTCAGGGGGGAATCAGCCCCAGCATTTT,TRBJ1-5,many,TRBD1,TRBV7-6
CASTQQGQAGDTQYF,TGTGCCAGTACCCAACAAGGACAGGCCGGAGATACGCAGTATTTT,TRBJ2-3,few,TRBD1,TRBV19
CSVKQGTDTQYF,TGCAGCGTCAAACAGGGCACAGATACGCAGTATTTT,TRBJ2-3,.,.,TRBV29-1
CASSLRGTEARNEQFF,TGTGCCAGCAGCTTGCGAGGGACAGAAGCACGCAATGAGCAGTTCTTC,TRBJ2-1,.,TRBD1,TRBV7-3
CASSVSSRGYPYEQYF,TGTGCCAGCAGCGTTTCGTCGAGGGGCTACCCCTACGAGCAGTACTTC,TRBJ2-7,.,.,TRBV9
CASSGRVGTYEQYF,TGTGCCAGCAGCGGACGCGTAGGGACCTACGAGCAGTACTTC,TRBJ2-7,.,.,TRBV7-2
CATSGVTGRAEKLFF,TGTGCCACCAGCGGTGTGACAGGGCGGGCGGAAAAACTGTTTTTT,TRBJ1-4,.,TRBD1,TRBV15
CASNTPLGVYNEQFF,TGTGCCAGCAACACACCCTTGGGGGTCTACAATGAGCAGTTCTTC,TRBJ2-1,.,.,TRBV7-2
CASSLGRGTDTQYF,TGTGCCAGCAGTTTAGGGCGGGGAACAGATACGCAGTATTTT,TRBJ2-3,many,.,TRBV5-1
CASSLGRGYTF,TGTGCCAGCAGTTTAGGGCGCGGCTACACCTTC,TRBJ1-2,many,.,TRBV12-3/TRBV12-4
CASSYSQRTGAEAFF,TGTGCCAGCAGTTACTCACAGAGGACTGGGGCTGAAGCTTTCTTT,TRBJ1-1,once,.,TRBV6-6
CANSSTSGDSTDTQYF,TGTGCCAACAGTTCAACTAGCGGGGATTCCACAGATACGCAGTATTTT,TRBJ2-3,few,TRBD2,TRBV28
CATLRGNEQFF,TGTGCCACCCTAAGAGGTAATGAGCAGTTCTTC,TRBJ2-1,.,.,TRBV7-2
CATSETGSRSHTQYF,TGTGCCACCAGTGAAACGGGTTCACGAAGCCATACGCAGTATTTT,TRBJ2-3,.,.,TRBV24-1